A single sample is the source of the 3 T cell receptor beta chains below, sequenced in a study of blood T cell repertoires in COVID-19. Sequencing used immunoSEQ multiplex PCR; TCRdb keeps in-frame clones, though not all of them. Seen here are 55,000 to 65,000 clones, around 90% observed once, and the top ten hold around 8.3%. The sequenced sample was peripheral blood. The receptors stem from a human donor with active COVID-19. The donor label of this sample is uncertain.

The chain links TRBV27 to TRBJ2-1; 9 bases map to TRBD2. CDR1 and CDR2 (germline): MNHEY, SMNVEV (reference sequence). The CDR3 contains 15 residues. J was trimmed by 4 bases and V by 2 bases; bases with no gene match: 3. CDR3 protein: CASSLAGGPYNEQFF. The CDR3 nucleotides are TGTGCCAGCAGTTTAGCGGGAGGGCCGTACAATGAGCAGTTCTTC.

This chain links TRBV4-2 with TRBJ2-1, with D possibly being TRBD1 (6 bases). V was pared by 5 bases and J by 2 bases, with 19 bases between. Germline V gene sequence: CDR1 LGHNA, CDR2 YNFKEQ. The CDR3 spans 17 residues. The DNA for the CDR3 is TGTGCCAGCAGCGGACACTTACAGGGAAAAACCTACAATGAGCAGTTCTTC. This codes for CASSGHLQGKTYNEQFF.

This clone was detected once. The chain combines TRBV9 with TRBJ1-3; 7 nucleotides line up with TRBD1. Germline V gene lookup returns CDR1 SGDLS and CDR2 YYNGEE. CDR3 size: 16 residues. J gave up 2 bases and V 0 bases, and 5 bases lay outside the gene matches. The CDR3 protein is CASSVDSGGTGNTIYF. In DNA, the CDR3 is TGTGCCAGCAGCGTAGATTCAGGGGGTACTGGAAACACCATATATTTT.